The T cell receptor (beta chain) described here comes from a study of blood T cell repertoires in COVID-19. Study-wide background: Researchers got acute and convalescent COVID-19 samples from the United States, Italy and Spain. PBMCs, B-cell-depleted T cells, or T cells were the source of the cDNA or gDNA that made up the material.

In the original workflow: Estimates of nucleated cell counts were drawn from the amplification of reference gene primers. The repertoire was sequenced with immunoSEQ multiplex PCR; TCRdb's copy has only in-frame clones and lacks some. The V and J calls and clone size are taken from that table; D and trimming were inferred from the DNA. The data hold tens of thousands of clones, with around 67% observed a single time. Germline values: CDR1 MNHEY, CDR2 SVGEGT. J lost 10 bases, V lost 0 bases, and 11 bases had no gene match. The CDR3 is 16 residues long. Seattle's enrolled individuals joined amid active infection and were then monitored longitudinally.

Material for sequencing was peripheral blood. The receptor comes from a man in his 70s with COVID-19, enrolled during active disease. The genes are TRBV6-2 or TRBV6-3 and TRBJ2-1; 8 bases are shared with TRBD1. CDR3 region: CASSYSRTGSLREQFF. The CDR3 DNA reads TGTGCCAGCAGTTACTCGAGGACAGGGAGTTTAAGGGAGCAGTTCTTC.